This T cell receptor (beta chain) was sequenced in a study of T cell repertoires in cytomegalovirus infection. Turning to the study itself: It can be stated that public TCR beta signatures indicated CMV infection as well as a matching HLA type.

In this sample, this clonotype turned up many times. The CDR3 consists of 10 residues. The germline CDR1 and CDR2 sequences are SEHNR and FQNEAQ (reference sequence). V lost 5 bases, J lost 10 bases, and 6 bases lay in between. Each CDR3 protein is one row after TCRdb ran MiXCR on the reads. Here the sample spans roughly 630,000 distinct CDR3 sequences, 24% being singletons. This chain uses TRBV7-9 with TRBJ2-1; D remains ambiguous. Sequencing was carried out using CD8+ T cells from PBMCs. This clonotype originated in a human donor in good health (CMV status not recorded). Some clones in this sample may be carry-over from other donors' samples. CDR3 region: CASSPQEQFF. The CDR3 nucleotides read TGTGCCAGCAGCCCCCAGGAGCAGTTCTTC.